The 18 T cell receptor beta chains below all came from one sample that was sequenced in a study of blood T cells in healthy people across ages. It was with a sample-barcoded 5' primer and a J-beta primer mix that a second PCR of roughly 6 to 11 cycles was run. A single record per CDR3 protein comes from TCRdb applying MiXCR to the 5' RACE reads. The table has approximately 690,000 distinct CDR3 sequences, 58% seen once. Specimen: blood. These receptors were collected from a man in his 60s in good health.

In the case of this clonotype: One junction end disagrees with the germline gene, perhaps due to a read error. This chain connects TRBV18 to TRBJ1-2; D might be TRBD1 (5 bases). The CDR3 is made up of 14 amino acids. Germline V lookup: CDR1 KGHSH, CDR2 LQKENI. DNA for the CDR3: TGTGCCAGCTCGCCCGCCCAGGGAGACTATGGCTGCACCTTC. Translation gives CASSPAQGDYGCTF.

As concerns this clonotype: One end of the junction fails to match germline, which may point to a read error. This rearrangement joins TRBV5-1 to TRBJ2-7; TRBD1 or TRBD2 may be the D gene (5 bases each). Germline V gives CDR1 SGHRS, CDR2 YFSETQ. The CDR3 totals 15 residues. This CDR3 is CAGSLRAGSSYEQYF. As DNA, the CDR3 is TGCGCCGGCAGCTTGAGAGCAGGGAGCTCCTACGAGCAGTACTTC.

The J gene is TRBJ2-7, the V gene TRBV20-1; 9 nucleotides align to TRBD2. CDR3 length equals 17 residues. The V and J ends lost 0 bases and 1 base, in that order; junction bases with no gene match: 10. The germline gives CDR1 DFQATT, CDR2 SNEGSKA (reference sequence). The CDR3 coding sequence is TGCAGTGCTAGAGATGCGCGTCTAGCGGGGAGATCCTACGAGCAGTACTTC. Translating it yields CSARDARLAGRSYEQYF.

This chain joins TRBV6-1 and TRBJ1-5; D is perhaps TRBD1 (5 bases). The CDR3 totals 13 residues. V dropped 8 bases and J dropped 1 base, with 9 bases sitting between them. CDR1 and CDR2 (germline): MNHNS, SASEGT. The CDR3 reads CASERGSNQPQHF. DNA of the CDR3: TGTGCCAGCGAAAGGGGAAGCAATCAGCCCCAGCATTTT.

This clonotype was detected only a few times. The V gene is TRBV3-1, the J gene TRBJ1-5; D is uncertain. CDR3 length: 13 amino acids. CDR1 is LGHDT, CDR2 YNNKEL, per germline (reference sequence). With 5 bases removed from V and 4 bases from J, the gap between germline ends came to 9 bases. The CDR3 region is CASSGPFNQPQHF. CDR3 DNA: TGTGCCAGCAGCGGGCCTTTTAATCAGCCCCAGCATTTT.

Concerning this clonotype: No conserved phenylalanine or tryptophan is present at the end of the CDR3, so a read error is the likely explanation. This chain joins TRBV6-5 and TRBJ2-1; 8 bases align to TRBD1. CDR1 and CDR2 from the germline V gene are MNHEY and SVGAGI. Trimming at V came to 2 bases and at J to 7 bases, leaving 4 bases not matched to a gene. This CDR3 comprises 14 residues. CDR3: CASSYVDRVNEQFL. The CDR3 region has the DNA TGTGCCAGCAGTTACGTGGACAGGGTTAATGAGCAGTTCCTC.

The table lists this clonotype with a few counts. The rearrangement joins TRBV9 to TRBJ2-1; D possibly corresponds to TRBD2 (6 bases). Trimming removed 7 bases from V and 6 bases from J, with 14 bases in between. The CDR3 sequence is 13 residues long. Germline assignment: CDR1 SGDLS and CDR2 YYNGEE. The CDR3 reads CASAVGRSNEQFF. The CDR3 DNA reads TGTGCCAGCGCTGTTGGGAGGAGCAATGAGCAGTTCTTC. The full variable domain, in which reference TRBV9 and TRBJ2-1 provide the parts outside the CDR3, is DSGVTQTPKHLITATGQRVTLRCSPRSGDLSVYWYQQSLDQGLQFLIQYYNGEERAKGNILERFSAQQFPDLHSELNLSSLELGDSALYFCASAVGRSNEQFFGPGTRLTVL.

This clonotype appeared a few times. This rearrangement joins TRBV29-1 to TRBJ1-1, with a tentative D call TRBD1 (6 bases). The germline gives CDR1 SQVTM, CDR2 ANQGSEA. The CDR3 has 13 residues. The V gene lost 3 bases and the J gene lost 5 bases, with 13 bases spanning the gap. The CDR3 DNA reads TGCAGCGTTGATAAACAGGGAATAACTGAAGCTTTCTTT. Residues: CSVDKQGITEAFF. Supplemented by reference TRBV29-1 and TRBJ1-1, the full variable domain reads SAVISQKPSRDICQRGTSLTIQCQVDSQVTMMFWYRQQPGQSLTLIATANQGSEATYESGFVIDKFPISRPNLTFSTLTVSNMSPEDSSIYLCSVDKQGITEAFFGQGTRLTVV.

The gene calls are TRBV12-3 or TRBV12-4 and TRBJ1-2; D call uncertain. V was shortened by 5 bases and J by 4 bases, with 14 bases between the two germline ends. This CDR3 is 14 amino acids long. Here the CDR3 DNA reads TGTGCCAGCAGTCTTGGCCACGGTACCTATGGCTACACCTTC. Amino acid sequence: CASSLGHGTYGYTF.

This chain connects TRBV2 to TRBJ2-5; TRBD2 matches at 7 bases. Germline trimming cut 2 bases from V and 2 bases from J; bases unmatched to any gene: 5. The CDR3 has 15 amino acids. The germline V gene has CDR1 SNHLY and CDR2 FYNNEI. The CDR3 sequence: CASSEIAGRQETQYF. CDR3 nucleotides: TGTGCCAGCAGTGAAATAGCGGGCAGACAAGAGACCCAGTACTTC.

V gene TRBV29-1 combines with J gene TRBJ2-1, with a weak D call TRBD2 (5 bases). Trimming removed 6 bases from V and 9 bases from J, with 12 bases in between. The CDR3 length is 11 residues. Germline V gene sequence: CDR1 SQVTM, CDR2 ANQGSEA. CDR3 amino acids: CSVPKAGEQFF. Here the CDR3 DNA reads TGCAGCGTGCCAAAGGCGGGTGAGCAGTTCTTC.

The chain combines TRBV6-6 with TRBJ2-7; 7 bases are a match to TRBD2. Per the germline V gene, CDR1 is MNHNY and CDR2 is SVGAGI (reference sequence). V shed 8 bases and J 2 bases; nucleotides not matched to a gene: 3. The CDR3 covers 12 residues. The CDR3 nucleotides are TGTGCCAGCGCACGGGGGGCCTACGAGCAGTACTTC. Its translation: CASARGAYEQYF.

A single count supports this clonotype. V is TRBV20-1 and J is TRBJ2-5; 8 bases agree with TRBD1. The CDR3 covers 14 residues. Trimming took 3 bases from V and 5 from J; bases not matched to a gene: 8. Germline V gives CDR1 DFQATT, CDR2 SNEGSKA (reference sequence). DNA of the CDR3: TGCAGTGCTAGCGCCGCAGGGGGCGTGGAGACCCAGTACTTC. Amino acid sequence: CSASAAGGVETQYF.

The V gene is TRBV20-1, the J gene TRBJ2-5, with 8 bases fitting TRBD2. There are 16 residues in the CDR3. V was clipped by 3 bases and J by 1 base; unmatched bases: 10. Germline CDR1 and CDR2: DFQATT and SNEGSKA (reference sequence). CDR3 sequence reads: CSASEGLVGPQETQYF. Written as DNA, the CDR3 is TGCAGTGCTAGTGAGGGACTAGTGGGACCCCAAGAGACCCAGTACTTC.

This clonotype was observed a single time. The genes are TRBV6-2 or TRBV6-3 and TRBJ2-1; 9 bases are a match to TRBD2. With 7 bases clipped from V and 3 bases from J, the junction kept 7 bases outside the gene matches. This CDR3 is 15 amino acids long. Germline V gene data show CDR1 as MNHEY and CDR2 as SVGEGT. The CDR3 spells CASTGGGAGYNEQFF. The CDR3 region has the DNA TGTGCCAGCACGGGCGGGGGGGCCGGCTACAATGAGCAGTTCTTC.

Only a few counts were recorded for this clonotype. This chain joins TRBV7-2 and TRBJ2-5; D is possibly TRBD1 or TRBD2 (5 bases each). Trimming cost V 0 bases and J 1 base, with 12 bases left between them. The CDR3 is 16 amino acids. The V gene's germline CDR1 is SGHTA and CDR2 FQGNSA. The CDR3 spells CASSLAGTNFQETQYF. The CDR3 region has the DNA TGTGCCAGCAGCTTAGCGGGGACCAACTTCCAAGAGACCCAGTACTTC.

The chain is built from TRBV9 and TRBJ2-3; 8 bases line up with TRBD1. V gave up 3 bases and J gave up 4 bases; unmatched junction bases: 4. The CDR3 sequence is 14 residues long. Per germline, CDR1 SGDLS and CDR2 YYNGEE. The CDR3 bases are TGTGCCAGCAGCGGACAGGGGTTGGCAGATACGCAGTATTTT. The encoded protein is CASSGQGLADTQYF. The entire variable domain, with the rest obtained from reference TRBV9 and TRBJ2-3, is as follows: DSGVTQTPKHLITATGQRVTLRCSPRSGDLSVYWYQQSLDQGLQFLIQYYNGEERAKGNILERFSAQQFPDLHSELNLSSLELGDSALYFCASSGQGLADTQYFGPGTRLTVL.

This clonotype was detected once. V usage is TRBV5-1 and J usage is TRBJ2-3; 7 bases agree with TRBD2. CDR3 size: 14 residues. Germline CDR1 is SGHRS and CDR2 is YFSETQ. Unmatched junction bases numbered 6, after V lost 4 bases and J lost 4 bases. The CDR3 DNA follows: TGCGCCAGCAGCACCGGACTAGTTCCAGATACGCAGTATTTT. It yields the protein CASSTGLVPDTQYF.